This paragraph reports one TCR beta chain. The germline gene is not matched at one end of the junction; a read error may be the cause. These data belong to a study of cytotoxic CD8 clonotypes in ibrutinib-treated CLL. Clones were sequenced by immunoSEQ multiplex PCR, and TCRdb holds only the in-frame ones, with some missing. The profile shows some 150,000 clones, about 80% of them singletons. This CDR3 contains 15 residues. Germline V CDR1 and CDR2: MNHEY, SVGAGI. This chain joins TRBV6-5 and TRBJ1-2; no firm D call. This receptor was identified in a human donor with chronic lymphocytic leukemia. The specimen was PBMCs, collected after 12 months of ibrutinib treatment. CDR3 residues: CASSRSPLSSQKVHF. CDR3 coding DNA: TGTGCCAGCAGTCGCTCACCCCTTTCGTCCCAGAAGGTCCACTTC.